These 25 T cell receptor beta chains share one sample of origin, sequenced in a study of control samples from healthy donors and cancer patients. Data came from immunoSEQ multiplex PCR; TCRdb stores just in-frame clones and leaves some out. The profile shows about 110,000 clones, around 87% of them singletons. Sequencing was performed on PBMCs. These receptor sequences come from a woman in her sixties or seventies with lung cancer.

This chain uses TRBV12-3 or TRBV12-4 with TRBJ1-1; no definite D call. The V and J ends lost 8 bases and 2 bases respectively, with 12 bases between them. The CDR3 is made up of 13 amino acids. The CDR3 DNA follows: TGTGCCAGCGTGACATTTTCTAACACTGAAGCTTTCTTT. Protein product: CASVTFSNTEAFF.

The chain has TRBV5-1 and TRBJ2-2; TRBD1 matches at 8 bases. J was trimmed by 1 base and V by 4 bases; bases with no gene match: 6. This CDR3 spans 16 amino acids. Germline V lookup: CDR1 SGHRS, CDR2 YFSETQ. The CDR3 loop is CASSLGQGLNTGELFF. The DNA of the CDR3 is TGCGCCAGCAGCCTCGGACAGGGTCTGAACACCGGGGAGCTGTTTTTT.

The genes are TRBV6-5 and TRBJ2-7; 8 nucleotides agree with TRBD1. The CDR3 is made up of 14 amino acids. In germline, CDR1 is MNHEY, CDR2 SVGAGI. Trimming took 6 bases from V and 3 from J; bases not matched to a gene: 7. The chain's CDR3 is CASRTGTGFYEQYF. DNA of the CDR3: TGTGCCAGCAGAACCGGGACAGGTTTCTACGAGCAGTACTTC.

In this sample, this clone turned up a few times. The CDR3 reads CASSFRGPNAKNIQYF. The CDR3 DNA sequence: TGTGCCAGCAGTTTTCGAGGGCCGAATGCCAAAAACATTCAGTACTTC. The rearrangement uses TRBV7-9 and TRBJ2-4, with D tentatively TRBD2 (5 bases). Trimming stripped 6 bases from V and 1 base from J, with 16 bases between. The CDR3 has 16 amino acids. Germline CDR1 reads SEHNR; CDR2 reads FQNEAQ (reference sequence).

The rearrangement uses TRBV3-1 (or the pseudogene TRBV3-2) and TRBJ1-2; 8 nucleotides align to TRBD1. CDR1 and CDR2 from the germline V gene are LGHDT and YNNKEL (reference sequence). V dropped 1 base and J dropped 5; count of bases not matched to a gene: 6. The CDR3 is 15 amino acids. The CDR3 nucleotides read TGTGCCAGCAGCCAAGGGTCAGGGGGCGCGTATGGCTACACCTTC. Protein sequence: CASSQGSGGAYGYTF.

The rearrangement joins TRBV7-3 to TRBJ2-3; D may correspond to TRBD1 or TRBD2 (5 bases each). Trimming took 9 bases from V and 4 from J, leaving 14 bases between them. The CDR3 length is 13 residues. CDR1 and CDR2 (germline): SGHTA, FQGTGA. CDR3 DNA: TGTGCCAGTAGCAGGGAGATCGCAGATACGCAGTATTTT. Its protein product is CASSREIADTQYF. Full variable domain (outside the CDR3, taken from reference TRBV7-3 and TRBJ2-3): GAGVSQTPSNKVTEKGKYVELRCDPISGHTALYWYRQSLGQGPEFLIYFQGTGAADDSGLPNDRFFAVRPEGSVSTLKIQRTERGDSAVYLCASSREIADTQYFGPGTRLTVL.

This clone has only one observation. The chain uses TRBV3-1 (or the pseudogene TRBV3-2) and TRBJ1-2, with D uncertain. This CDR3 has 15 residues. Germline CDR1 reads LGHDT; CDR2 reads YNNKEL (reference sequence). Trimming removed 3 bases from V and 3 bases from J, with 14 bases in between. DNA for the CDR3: TGTGCCAGCAGCCAGTCCCGGTCGTTCCACTATGGCTACACCTTC. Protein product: CASSQSRSFHYGYTF.

The CDR3 loop is CASSQGAGNQPQHF. CDR3 coding DNA: TGTGCCAGCTCCCAGGGTGCGGGCAATCAGCCCCAGCATTTT. This chain connects TRBV27 to TRBJ1-5; tentative D call: TRBD1 (5 bases). Germline V lookup: CDR1 MNHEY, CDR2 SMNVEV (reference sequence). The germline V and J ends were trimmed by 8 bases and 2 bases, with 13 bases remaining between them. The CDR3 consists of 14 residues.

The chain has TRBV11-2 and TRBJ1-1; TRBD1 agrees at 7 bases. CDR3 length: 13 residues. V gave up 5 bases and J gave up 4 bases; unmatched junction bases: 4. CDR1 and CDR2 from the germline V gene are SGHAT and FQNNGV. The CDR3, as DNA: TGTGCCAGCAGCCGCCACAGGGGCACTGAAGCTTTCTTT. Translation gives CASSRHRGTEAFF.

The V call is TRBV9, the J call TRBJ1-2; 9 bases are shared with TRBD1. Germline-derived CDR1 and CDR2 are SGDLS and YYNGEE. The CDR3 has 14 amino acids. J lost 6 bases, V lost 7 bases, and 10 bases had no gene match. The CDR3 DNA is TGTGCCAGCGGTACAGGGGGCAAGTTAAATGGCTACACCTTC. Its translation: CASGTGGKLNGYTF.

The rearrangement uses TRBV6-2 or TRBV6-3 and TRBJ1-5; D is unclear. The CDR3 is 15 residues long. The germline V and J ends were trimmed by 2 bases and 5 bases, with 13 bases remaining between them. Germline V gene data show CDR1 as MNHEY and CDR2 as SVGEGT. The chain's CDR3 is CASSYLVRAHQPQHF. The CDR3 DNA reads TGTGCCAGCAGTTACCTTGTGAGGGCTCATCAGCCCCAGCATTTT.

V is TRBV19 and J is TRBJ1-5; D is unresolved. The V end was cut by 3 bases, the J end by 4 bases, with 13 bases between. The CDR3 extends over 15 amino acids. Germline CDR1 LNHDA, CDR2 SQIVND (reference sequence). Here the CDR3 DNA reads TGTGCCAGTAGTATTGTTCAGTCAGGTAATCAGCCCCAGCATTTT. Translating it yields CASSIVQSGNQPQHF.

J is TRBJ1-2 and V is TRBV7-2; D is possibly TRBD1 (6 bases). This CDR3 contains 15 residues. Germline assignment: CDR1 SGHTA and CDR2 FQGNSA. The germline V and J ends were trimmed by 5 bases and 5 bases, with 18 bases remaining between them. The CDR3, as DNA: TGTGCCAGCAGCAACTTCGTGGGGGCAGCTTATGGCTACACCTTC. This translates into CASSNFVGAAYGYTF. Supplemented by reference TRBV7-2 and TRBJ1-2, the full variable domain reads GAGVSQSPSNKVTEKGKDVELRCDPISGHTALYWYRQSLGQGLEFLIYFQGNSAPDKSGLPSDRFSAERTGGSVSTLTIQRTQQEDSAVYLCASSNFVGAAYGYTFGSGTRLTVV.

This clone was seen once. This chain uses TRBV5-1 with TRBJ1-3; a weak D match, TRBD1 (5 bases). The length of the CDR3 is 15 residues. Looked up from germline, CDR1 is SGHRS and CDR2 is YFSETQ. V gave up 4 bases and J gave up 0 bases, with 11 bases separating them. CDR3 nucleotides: TGCGCCAGCAGCCAAGGGGAGATCTCTGGAAACACCATATATTTT. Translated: CASSQGEISGNTIYF.

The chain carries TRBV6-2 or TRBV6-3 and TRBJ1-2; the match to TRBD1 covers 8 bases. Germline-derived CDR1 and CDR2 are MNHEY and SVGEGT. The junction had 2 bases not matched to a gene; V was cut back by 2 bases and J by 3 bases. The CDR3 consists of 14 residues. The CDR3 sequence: CASSYQTGDYGYTF. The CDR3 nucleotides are TGTGCCAGCAGTTACCAGACAGGGGACTATGGCTACACCTTC.

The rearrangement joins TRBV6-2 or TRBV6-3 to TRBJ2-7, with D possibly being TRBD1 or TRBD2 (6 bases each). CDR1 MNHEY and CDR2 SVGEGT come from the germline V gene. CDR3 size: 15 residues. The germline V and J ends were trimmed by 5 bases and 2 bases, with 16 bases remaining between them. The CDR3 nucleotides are TGTGCCAGCAGTGAGCCCGCCGGGGGCGCCTACGAGCAGTACTTC. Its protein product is CASSEPAGGAYEQYF.

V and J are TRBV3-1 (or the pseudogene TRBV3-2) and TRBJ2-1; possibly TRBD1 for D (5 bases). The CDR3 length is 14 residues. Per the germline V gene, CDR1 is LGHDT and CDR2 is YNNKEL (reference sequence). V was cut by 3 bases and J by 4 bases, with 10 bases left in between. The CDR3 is CASSQAGWYNEQFF. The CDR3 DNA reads TGTGCCAGCAGCCAGGCAGGGTGGTACAATGAGCAGTTCTTC.

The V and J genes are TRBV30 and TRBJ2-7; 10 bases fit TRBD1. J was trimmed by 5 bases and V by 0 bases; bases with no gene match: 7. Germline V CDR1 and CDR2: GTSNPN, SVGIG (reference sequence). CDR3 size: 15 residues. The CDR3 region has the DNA TGTGCCTGGAGTGTAACGGGACAGGGGTCTGACGAGCAGTACTTC. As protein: CAWSVTGQGSDEQYF.

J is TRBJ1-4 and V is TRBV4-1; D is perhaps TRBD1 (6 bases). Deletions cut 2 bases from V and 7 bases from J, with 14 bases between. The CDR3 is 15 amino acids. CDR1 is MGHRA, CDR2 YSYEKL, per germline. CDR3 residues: CASSQTEGVREKLFF. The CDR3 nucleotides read TGCGCCAGCAGCCAAACTGAGGGGGTCCGTGAAAAACTGTTTTTT.

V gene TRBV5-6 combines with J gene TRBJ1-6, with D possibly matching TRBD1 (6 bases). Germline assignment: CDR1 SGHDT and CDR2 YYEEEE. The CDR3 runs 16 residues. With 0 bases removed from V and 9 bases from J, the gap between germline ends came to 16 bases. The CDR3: CASSLEPDSGTSPLHF. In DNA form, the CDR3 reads TGTGCCAGCAGCTTGGAACCGGACAGCGGGACTTCACCCCTCCACTTT.

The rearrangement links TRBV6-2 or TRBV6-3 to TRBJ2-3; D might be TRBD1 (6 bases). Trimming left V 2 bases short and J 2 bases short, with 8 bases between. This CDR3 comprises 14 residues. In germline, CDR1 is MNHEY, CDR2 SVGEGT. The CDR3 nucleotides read TGTGCCAGCAGTTACGGACAGATCACAGATACGCAGTATTTT. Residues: CASSYGQITDTQYF.

The CDR3 region has the DNA TGTGCCAGCAGCTTAGGTGGGACCACCGGGGAGACCCAGTACTTC. Its protein product is CASSLGGTTGETQYF. The gene calls are TRBV7-6 and TRBJ2-5; D may match TRBD1 or TRBD2 (5 bases each). Per the germline V gene, CDR1 is SGHVS and CDR2 is FNYEAQ. V was shortened by 1 base and J by 5 bases, with 14 bases between the two germline ends. The CDR3 runs to 15 residues.

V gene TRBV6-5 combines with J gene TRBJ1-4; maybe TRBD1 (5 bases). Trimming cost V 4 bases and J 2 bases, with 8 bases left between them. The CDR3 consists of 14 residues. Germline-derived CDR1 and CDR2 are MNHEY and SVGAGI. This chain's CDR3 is CASSWRGTNEKLFF. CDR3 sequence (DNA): TGTGCCAGCAGTTGGCGGGGGACTAATGAAAAACTGTTTTTT.

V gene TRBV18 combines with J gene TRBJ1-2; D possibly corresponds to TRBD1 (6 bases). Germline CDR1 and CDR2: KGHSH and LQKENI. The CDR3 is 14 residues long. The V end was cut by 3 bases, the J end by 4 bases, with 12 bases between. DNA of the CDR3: TGTGCCAGCTCACCCTCAGGGGAGGGCTATGGCTACACCTTC. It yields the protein CASSPSGEGYGYTF.

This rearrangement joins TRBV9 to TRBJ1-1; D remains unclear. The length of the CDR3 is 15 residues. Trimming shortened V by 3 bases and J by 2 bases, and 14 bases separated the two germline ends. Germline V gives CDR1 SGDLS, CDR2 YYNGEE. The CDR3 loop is CASSAGNLRNTEAFF. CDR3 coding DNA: TGTGCCAGCAGCGCGGGGAACTTGCGTAACACTGAAGCTTTCTTT. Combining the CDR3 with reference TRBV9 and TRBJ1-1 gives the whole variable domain DSGVTQTPKHLITATGQRVTLRCSPRSGDLSVYWYQQSLDQGLQFLIQYYNGEERAKGNILERFSAQQFPDLHSELNLSSLELGDSALYFCASSAGNLRNTEAFFGQGTRLTVV.